One sample yielded the 24 T cell receptor beta chains listed below, sequenced in a study of T cell responses to AZD1222 COVID-19 vaccine. TCRdb keeps only in-frame clones here, not all; method: immunoSEQ multiplex PCR. This table has under 300,000 clones, 80% to 95% appearing once. Sequences were derived from peripheral blood, sampled on day 0 of AZD1222 vaccination. The source is an adult in good health.

The rearrangement links TRBV18 to TRBJ1-6; no firm D call. The CDR3 has 15 residues. Looked up from germline, CDR1 is KGHSH and CDR2 is LQKENI. V was pared by 1 base and J by 8 bases, with 12 bases between. This CDR3 is CASSPQSFPDSPLHF. CDR3 coding DNA: TGTGCCAGCTCACCACAAAGCTTTCCCGATTCACCCCTCCACTTT.

The chain recombines TRBV2 with TRBJ2-7; no reliable D call. CDR3 size: 10 residues. Trimming removed 7 bases at V and 2 bases at J, with 3 bases between. Germline CDR1 SNHLY, CDR2 FYNNEI. The DNA of the CDR3 is TGTGCCAGCAATCCCTACGAGCAGTACTTC. Translating it yields CASNPYEQYF.

The chain has TRBV18 and TRBJ2-3, with 10 bases that match TRBD1. V shed 8 bases, J shed 1 base, and the junction held 0 bases outside the gene matches. The CDR3 runs to 13 residues. CDR1 and CDR2 from the germline V gene are KGHSH and LQKENI. CDR3 nucleotides: TGTGCCAGCGGACAGGGGGGCACAGATACGCAGTATTTT. It specifies CASGQGGTDTQYF.

This clone was counted a single time. CDR3 loop: CASSPRAGQYNEQFF. CDR3 nucleotide sequence: TGTGCCAGCAGCCCTAGGGCGGGCCAATACAATGAGCAGTTCTTC. The chain employs TRBV7-3 and TRBJ2-1; D is perhaps TRBD2 (5 bases). The CDR3 has 15 residues. Germline assignment: CDR1 SGHTA and CDR2 FQGTGA. Trimming took off 5 bases at V and 4 bases at J, with 15 bases between the two ends.

The V gene is TRBV28, the J gene TRBJ2-3; D ambiguous. With 3 bases removed from V and 0 bases from J, the gap between germline ends came to 7 bases. This CDR3 is 14 amino acids long. The germline V gene has CDR1 MDHEN and CDR2 SYDVKM. The CDR3 DNA reads TGTGCCAGCAGTTTGACGGGTAGCACAGATACGCAGTATTTT. Protein sequence: CASSLTGSTDTQYF.

The chain links TRBV20-1 to TRBJ2-7, with D maybe TRBD1 (6 bases). Per the germline V gene, CDR1 is DFQATT and CDR2 is SNEGSKA (reference sequence). The CDR3 is 16 residues long. The V gene lost 3 bases and the J gene lost 0 bases, with 18 bases spanning the gap. CDR3 residues: CSASKVGTLSSYEQYF. CDR3 coding DNA: TGCAGTGCTAGTAAGGTTGGGACATTGAGCTCCTACGAGCAGTACTTC.

This rearrangement joins TRBV21-1 to TRBJ1-1. TRBV21-1 is an annotated pseudogene. CDR3 length: 15 amino acids. CDR3 DNA: TGTGCCAGCAGCCCCCGGAATGCGGGGGATGCTGAAGCTTTCTTT. Protein: CASSPRNAGDAEAFF.

The chain couples TRBV6-5 to TRBJ2-1; D is possibly TRBD1 (5 bases). Germline V gives CDR1 MNHEY, CDR2 SVGAGI. The CDR3 runs to 13 residues. The V end lost 7 bases, the J end lost 7 bases, and 14 bases lay between the germline ends. CDR3 bases: TGTGCCAGCAATTTCCAGGGAAGGAATGAGCAGTTCTTC. This gives the protein CASNFQGRNEQFF.

This sequence joins TRBV4-1 and TRBJ2-2, with 12 bases aligning to TRBD2. The germline CDR1 and CDR2 sequences are MGHRA and YSYEKL. Trimming removed 3 bases from V and 6 bases from J; junction bases left unmatched: 5. There are 16 residues in the CDR3. The CDR3 sequence is CASSHPTSGGPGELFF. CDR3 coding DNA: TGCGCCAGCAGCCATCCCACTAGCGGGGGGCCCGGGGAGCTGTTTTTT.

This chain connects TRBV7-2 to TRBJ1-6; TRBD1 might be the D (5 bases). V lost 5 bases and J 7 bases, leaving 6 bases between the germline ends. The CDR3 is made up of 12 amino acids. CDR1 and CDR2 from the germline V gene are SGHTA and FQGNSA. The CDR3 DNA reads as TGTGCCAGCAGCCGACAGAATTCACCCCTCCACTTT. It is translated as CASSRQNSPLHF.

This clone was detected only once. The CDR3 is CASSLRQGDTDTQYF. In DNA, the CDR3 is TGTGCCAGCAGCTTAAGACAGGGGGACACAGATACGCAGTATTTT. V and J are TRBV7-9 and TRBJ2-3; TRBD1 agrees at 9 bases. Germline V gene data show CDR1 as SEHNR and CDR2 as FQNEAQ (reference sequence). The J segment lost 2 bases and the V segment lost 2 bases, leaving 2 bases of the junction unmatched. The CDR3 spans 15 residues.

The chain couples TRBV28 to TRBJ2-3, with 9 bases fitting TRBD1. V lost 3 bases to trimming and J lost 4 bases; unmatched junction nucleotides: 5. This CDR3 contains 15 residues. The germline CDR1 and CDR2 sequences are MDHEN and SYDVKM. This chain's CDR3 is CASSFGTGWSDTQYF. The CDR3 nucleotides read TGTGCCAGCAGTTTTGGGACAGGGTGGTCAGATACGCAGTATTTT.

As regards this clone: Other DNA sequences in this sample translate to the same CDR3. This chain connects TRBV7-8 to TRBJ1-2; D is uncertain. CDR1 SGHVS and CDR2 FQNEAQ come from the germline V gene. V lost 5 bases and J lost 0, with 7 bases in between. The CDR3 is 13 residues long. CDR3 loop: CASSLGTNYGYTF. The CDR3 nucleotides read TGTGCCAGCAGCCTCGGTACTAACTATGGCTACACCTTC.

The CDR3 sequence: CASMTSGASATQYF. The CDR3 DNA is TGTGCCAGTATGACTAGCGGGGCCTCGGCGACCCAGTACTTC. This chain links TRBV19 with TRBJ2-5, with TRBD2 matching 11 bases. V trimming: 7 bases; J trimming: 7 bases; junction bases outside the gene matches: 8. CDR3 size: 14 residues. In germline, CDR1 is LNHDA, CDR2 SQIVND (reference sequence). The full variable domain, in which reference TRBV19 and TRBJ2-5 provide the parts outside the CDR3, is DGGITQSPKYLFRKEGQNVTLSCEQNLNHDAMYWYRQDPGQGLRLIYYSQIVNDFQKGDIAEGYSVSREKKESFPLTVTSAQKNPTAFYLCASMTSGASATQYFGPGTRLLVL.

This rearrangement joins TRBV7-2 to TRBJ2-7; TRBD2 might be the D (5 bases). From germline, CDR1 is SGHTA and CDR2 FQGNSA. CDR3 length: 14 amino acids. The V and J ends lost 4 bases and 3 bases respectively, with 13 bases between them. CDR3 amino acids: CASSSVEGGYEQYF. CDR3 in DNA: TGTGCCAGCAGCTCCGTAGAGGGCGGCTACGAGCAGTACTTC. The variable domain in full, completed from reference TRBV7-2 and TRBJ2-7, reads GAGVSQSPSNKVTEKGKDVELRCDPISGHTALYWYRQSLGQGLEFLIYFQGNSAPDKSGLPSDRFSAERTGGSVSTLTIQRTQQEDSAVYLCASSSVEGGYEQYFGPGTRLTVT.

This clone was found once. This sample includes further DNA sequences coding for the same CDR3. V is TRBV11-2 and J is TRBJ1-3; D is ambiguous. The CDR3 extends over 12 amino acids. CDR1 and CDR2 from the germline V gene are SGHAT and FQNNGV. V lost 1 base and J lost 5, with 3 bases in between. The CDR3 here is CASSLGRNTIYF. CDR3 DNA sequence: TGTGCCAGCAGCTTAGGGAGAAACACCATATATTTT. The whole variable domain, remainder taken from reference TRBV11-2 and TRBJ1-3, is EAGVAQSPRYKIIEKRQSVAFWCNPISGHATLYWYQQILGQGPKLLIQFQNNGVVDDSQLPKDRFSAERLKGVDSTLKIQPAKLEDSAVYLCASSLGRNTIYFGEGSWLTVV.

The chain links TRBV19 to TRBJ1-5, with D possibly matching TRBD1 (6 bases). Germline lookup yields CDR1 LNHDA and CDR2 SQIVND (reference sequence). The V and J ends lost 4 bases and 3 bases respectively, with 22 bases between them. This CDR3 is built from 18 residues. CDR3 sequence reads: CASSNRVYTQRNNQPQHF. CDR3 in DNA: TGTGCCAGTAGTAACAGGGTCTATACCCAGCGGAACAATCAGCCCCAGCATTTT.

This sequence joins TRBV20-1 and TRBJ2-6; D is uncertain. The CDR3 runs to 12 residues. Germline lookup yields CDR1 DFQATT and CDR2 SNEGSKA (reference sequence). The V end was cut by 3 bases, the J end by 3 bases, with 3 bases between. The CDR3 coding sequence is TGCAGTGCTAGTTTTGGGGCCAACGTCCTGACTTTC. It encodes CSASFGANVLTF.

This chain connects TRBV3-1 (or the pseudogene TRBV3-2) to TRBJ1-1, with a possible D match to TRBD1 (6 bases). The CDR3 covers 14 residues. V shed 4 bases and J shed 1 base, with 10 bases lying between them. Germline CDR1 LGHDT, CDR2 YNNKEL (reference sequence). DNA for the CDR3: TGTGCCAGCAGCCGACCGACAGGGAACACTGAAGCTTTCTTT. Its protein product is CASSRPTGNTEAFF.

Details on this clone: The junction does not match germline at one end; this may be a read error. The chain uses TRBV28 and TRBJ1-2; TRBD1 aligns across 8 bases. CDR1 MDHEN and CDR2 SYDVKM come from the germline V gene. This CDR3 region has 11 residues. This CDR3 is CASSFHRGKKF. The DNA for the CDR3 is TGTGCCAGCAGTTTTCACAGGGGGAAAAAATTC.

The chain uses TRBV3-1 (or the pseudogene TRBV3-2) and TRBJ1-1, with TRBD1 matching 7 bases. V trimming: 6 bases; J trimming: 4 bases; junction bases outside the gene matches: 5. The germline CDR1 and CDR2 sequences are LGHDT and YNNKEL (reference sequence). The CDR3 spans 13 residues. The CDR3 DNA reads as TGTGCCAGCAGGCCAGGGGGGCTCACTGAAGCTTTCTTT. Its protein product is CASRPGGLTEAFF.

The rearrangement joins TRBV6-1 to TRBJ2-2; 9 nucleotides line up with TRBD1. Germline values: CDR1 MNHNS, CDR2 SASEGT. This CDR3 region has 16 residues. The junction had 10 bases not matched to a gene; V was cut back by 3 bases and J by 8 bases. CDR3 DNA: TGTGCCAGCAGTGAGCCCGGGACAGGGTTGTCGGGGGAGCTGTTTTTT. Translating it yields CASSEPGTGLSGELFF.

The chain is built from TRBV7-9 and TRBJ1-2, with 10 positions matching TRBD1. Germline trimming cut 5 bases from V and 6 bases from J; bases unmatched to any gene: 9. Germline V lookup: CDR1 SEHNR, CDR2 FQNEAQ (reference sequence). The length of the CDR3 is 15 residues. The CDR3, as DNA: TGTGCCAGCAGCCCCCGGACAGGGGGTTCGAATGGCTACACCTTC. Translated, it gives CASSPRTGGSNGYTF. The entire variable domain, with the rest obtained from reference TRBV7-9 and TRBJ1-2, is as follows: DTGVSQNPRHKITKRGQNVTFRCDPISEHNRLYWYRQTLGQGPEFLTYFQNEAQLEKSRLLSDRFSAERPKGSFSTLEIQRTEQGDSAMYLCASSPRTGGSNGYTFGSGTRLTVV.

The rearrangement joins TRBV28 to TRBJ2-7, with TRBD2 matching over 10 bases. Germline CDR1 reads MDHEN; CDR2 reads SYDVKM. This CDR3 comprises 16 residues. After removal of 4 bases from V and 1 base from J, the junction contained 7 bases not matched to a gene. The CDR3 protein is CASSSLALAGSYEQYF. The CDR3 DNA reads TGTGCCAGCAGTTCACTGGCACTAGCGGGATCCTACGAGCAGTACTTC. The full variable domain, completed using reference TRBV28 and TRBJ2-7, is DVKVTQSSRYLVKRTGEKVFLECVQDMDHENMFWYRQDPGLGLRLIYFSYDVKMKEKGDIPEGYSVSREKKERFSLILESASTNQTSMYLCASSSLALAGSYEQYFGPGTRLTVT.